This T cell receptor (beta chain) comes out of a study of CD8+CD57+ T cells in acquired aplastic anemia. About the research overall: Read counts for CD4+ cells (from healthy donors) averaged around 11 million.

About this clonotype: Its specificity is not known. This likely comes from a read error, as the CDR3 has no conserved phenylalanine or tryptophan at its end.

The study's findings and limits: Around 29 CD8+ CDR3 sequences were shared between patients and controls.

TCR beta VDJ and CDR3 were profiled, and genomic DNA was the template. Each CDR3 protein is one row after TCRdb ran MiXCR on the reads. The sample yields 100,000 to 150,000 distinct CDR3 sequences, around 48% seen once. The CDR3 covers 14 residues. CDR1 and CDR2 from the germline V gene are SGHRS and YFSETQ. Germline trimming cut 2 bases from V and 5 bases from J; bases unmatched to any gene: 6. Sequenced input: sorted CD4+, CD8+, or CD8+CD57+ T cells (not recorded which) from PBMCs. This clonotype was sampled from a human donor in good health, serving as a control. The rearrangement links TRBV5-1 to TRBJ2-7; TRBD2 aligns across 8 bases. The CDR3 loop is CASSFSGGADEQYP. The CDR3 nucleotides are TGCGCCAGCAGCTTTTCCGGGGGGGCTGACGAGCAGTACCCC.